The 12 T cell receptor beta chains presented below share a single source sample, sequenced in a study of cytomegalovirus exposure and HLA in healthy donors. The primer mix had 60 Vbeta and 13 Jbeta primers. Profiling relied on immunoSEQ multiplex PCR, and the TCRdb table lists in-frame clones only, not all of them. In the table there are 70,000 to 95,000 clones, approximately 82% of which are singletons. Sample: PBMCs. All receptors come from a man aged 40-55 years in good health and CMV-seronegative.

This CDR3 is CASSQSRTTNEKLFF. The CDR3 DNA reads as TGCGCCAGCAGTCAATCCAGGACAACTAATGAAAAACTGTTTTTT. The rearrangement uses TRBV23-1 and TRBJ1-4; D unresolved. TRBV23-1 is filed as an ORF, its function uncertain. The CDR3 runs 15 residues. The V gene lost 0 bases and the J gene lost 0 bases, with 5 bases spanning the gap.

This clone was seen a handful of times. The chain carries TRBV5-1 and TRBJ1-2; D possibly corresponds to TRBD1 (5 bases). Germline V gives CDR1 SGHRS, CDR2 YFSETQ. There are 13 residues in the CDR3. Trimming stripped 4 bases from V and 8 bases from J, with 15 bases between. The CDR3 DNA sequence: TGCGCCAGCAGCGGGCAGGGCGATATCGGCTACACCTTC. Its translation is CASSGQGDIGYTF.

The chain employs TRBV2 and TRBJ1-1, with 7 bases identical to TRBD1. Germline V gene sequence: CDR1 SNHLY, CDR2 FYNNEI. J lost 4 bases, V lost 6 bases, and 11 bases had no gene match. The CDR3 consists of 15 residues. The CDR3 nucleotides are TGTGCCAGCAGCCCCTGGGGCAGGGGGATCACTGAAGCTTTCTTT. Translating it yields CASSPWGRGITEAFF. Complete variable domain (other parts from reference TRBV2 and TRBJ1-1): EPEVTQTPSHQVTQMGQEVILRCVPISNHLYFYWYRQILGQKVEFLVSFYNNEISEKSEIFDDQFSVERPDGSNFTLKIRSTKLEDSAMYFCASSPWGRGITEAFFGQGTRLTVV.

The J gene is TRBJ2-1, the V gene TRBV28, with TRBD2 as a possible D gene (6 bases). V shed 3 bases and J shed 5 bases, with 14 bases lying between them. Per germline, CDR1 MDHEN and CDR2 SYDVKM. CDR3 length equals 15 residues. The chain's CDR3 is CASSFHGTLHNEQFF. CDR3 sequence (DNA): TGTGCCAGCAGTTTCCATGGGACTCTTCACAATGAGCAGTTCTTC.

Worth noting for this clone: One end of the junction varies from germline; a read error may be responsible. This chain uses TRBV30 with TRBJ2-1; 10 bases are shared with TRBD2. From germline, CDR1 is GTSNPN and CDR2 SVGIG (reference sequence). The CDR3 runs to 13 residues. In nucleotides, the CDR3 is TGTGCCTGGAACCTAGCGGGAGTTGGGGTCCAGGTCTTC. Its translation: CAWNLAGVGVQVF.

For the CDR3, the DNA is TGCAGTGCTCCGGACTCTTACGAGCAGTACTTC. Translation: CSAPDSYEQYF. This chain uses TRBV20-1 with TRBJ2-7, with D maybe TRBD2 (5 bases). V was pared by 5 bases and J by 4 bases, with 9 bases between. This CDR3 has 11 residues. Germline V gene lookup returns CDR1 DFQATT and CDR2 SNEGSKA (reference sequence).

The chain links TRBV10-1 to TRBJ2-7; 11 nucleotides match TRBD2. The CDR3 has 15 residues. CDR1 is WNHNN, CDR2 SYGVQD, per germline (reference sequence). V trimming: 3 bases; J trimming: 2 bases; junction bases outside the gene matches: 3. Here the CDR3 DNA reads TGCGCCAGCAGTGACCTAGCGGGAGGAACCTACGAGCAGTACTTC. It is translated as CASSDLAGGTYEQYF.

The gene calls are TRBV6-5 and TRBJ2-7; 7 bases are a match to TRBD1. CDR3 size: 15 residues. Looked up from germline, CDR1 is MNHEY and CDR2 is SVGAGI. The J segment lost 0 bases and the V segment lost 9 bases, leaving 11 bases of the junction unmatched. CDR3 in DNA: TGTGCCAGTGGAAATCGGGACAGCAGCTCCTACGAGCAGTACTTC. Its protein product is CASGNRDSSSYEQYF.

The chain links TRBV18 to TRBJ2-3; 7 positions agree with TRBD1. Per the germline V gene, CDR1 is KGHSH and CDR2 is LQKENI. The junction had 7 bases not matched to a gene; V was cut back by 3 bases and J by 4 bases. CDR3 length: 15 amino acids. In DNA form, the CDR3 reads TGTGCCAGCTCACCGACCGTACAGGGGCCAGATACGCAGTATTTT. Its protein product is CASSPTVQGPDTQYF.

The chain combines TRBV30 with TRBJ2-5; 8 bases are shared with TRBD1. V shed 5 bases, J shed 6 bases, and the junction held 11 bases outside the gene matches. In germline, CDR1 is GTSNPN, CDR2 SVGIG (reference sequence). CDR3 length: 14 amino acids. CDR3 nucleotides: TGTGCCTGGGGGGCAGGGGGCGATGTGAAGACCCAGTACTTC. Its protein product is CAWGAGGDVKTQYF.

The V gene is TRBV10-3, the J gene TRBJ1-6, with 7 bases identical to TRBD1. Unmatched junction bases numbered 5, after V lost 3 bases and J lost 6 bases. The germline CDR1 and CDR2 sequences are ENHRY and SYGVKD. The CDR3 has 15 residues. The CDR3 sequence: CAISEQGPSNSPLHF. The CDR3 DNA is TGTGCCATCAGTGAACAGGGGCCTTCTAATTCACCCCTCCACTTT.

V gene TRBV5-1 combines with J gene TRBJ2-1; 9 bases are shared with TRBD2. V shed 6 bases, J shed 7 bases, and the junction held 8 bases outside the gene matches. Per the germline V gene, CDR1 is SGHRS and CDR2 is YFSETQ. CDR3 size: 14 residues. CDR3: CASTPSGIRNEQFF. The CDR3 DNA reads TGCGCCAGCACTCCTAGCGGGATTAGGAATGAGCAGTTCTTC.